The present entry profiles one T cell receptor beta chain with its context. Method: immunoSEQ multiplex PCR; TCRdb's copy keeps in-frame clones and lacks some. This table holds some 240,000 clones, 88% found once. Exposed enrollees had met someone with a PCR-confirmed or clinician-diagnosed COVID-19 case at some point within the 2 weeks before study entry. This record belongs to a study of blood T cell repertoires in COVID-19. Sequencing was carried out using PBMCs or T cells enriched from blood (not recorded which). The origin of this receptor is a middle-aged woman who had been exposed to COVID-19.

The CDR3 loop reads CASKPVGVNFGDTQYF. CDR3 DNA sequence: TGCGCCAGCAAGCCGGTCGGGGTCAACTTCGGGGATACGCAGTATTTT. The rearrangement joins TRBV4-1 to TRBJ2-3; a possible D gene is TRBD2 (5 bases). The CDR3 covers 16 residues. V lost 7 bases and J lost 6, with 23 bases in between. CDR1 and CDR2 (germline): MGHRA, YSYEKL.